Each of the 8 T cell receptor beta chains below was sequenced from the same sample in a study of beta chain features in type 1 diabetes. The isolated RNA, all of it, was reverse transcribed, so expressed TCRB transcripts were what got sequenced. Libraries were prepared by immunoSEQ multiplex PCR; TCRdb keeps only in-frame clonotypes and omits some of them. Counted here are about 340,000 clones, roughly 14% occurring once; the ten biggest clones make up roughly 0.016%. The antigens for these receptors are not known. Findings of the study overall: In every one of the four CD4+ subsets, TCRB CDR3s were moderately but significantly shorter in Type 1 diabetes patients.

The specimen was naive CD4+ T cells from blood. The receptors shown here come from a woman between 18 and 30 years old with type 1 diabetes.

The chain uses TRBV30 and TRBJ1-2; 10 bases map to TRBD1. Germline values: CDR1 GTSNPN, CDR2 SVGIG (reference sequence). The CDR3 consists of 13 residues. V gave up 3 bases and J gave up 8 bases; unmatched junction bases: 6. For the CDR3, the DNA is TGTGCCTGGAGACGACAGGGGGCCCGGGGCTACACCTTC. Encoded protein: CAWRRQGARGYTF.

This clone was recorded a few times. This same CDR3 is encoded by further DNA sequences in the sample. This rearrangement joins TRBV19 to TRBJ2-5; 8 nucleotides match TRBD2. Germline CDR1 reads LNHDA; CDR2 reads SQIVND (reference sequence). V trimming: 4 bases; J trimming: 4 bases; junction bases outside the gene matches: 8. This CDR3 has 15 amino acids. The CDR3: CASSTGLAGGETQYF. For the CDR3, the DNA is TGTGCCAGTAGTACCGGGCTAGCGGGCGGAGAGACCCAGTACTTC.

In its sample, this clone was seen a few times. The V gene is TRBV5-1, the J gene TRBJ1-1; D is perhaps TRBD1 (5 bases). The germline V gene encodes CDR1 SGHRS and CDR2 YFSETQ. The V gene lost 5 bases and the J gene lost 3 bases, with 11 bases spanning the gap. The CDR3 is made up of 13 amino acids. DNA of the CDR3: TGCGCCAGCAGGGAAGACAGAGACACTGAAGCTTTCTTT. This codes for CASREDRDTEAFF. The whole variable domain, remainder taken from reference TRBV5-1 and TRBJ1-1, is KAGVTQTPRYLIKTRGQQVTLSCSPISGHRSVSWYQQTPGQGLQFLFEYFSETQRNKGNFPGRFSGRQFSNSRSEMNVSTLELGDSALYLCASREDRDTEAFFGQGTRLTVV.

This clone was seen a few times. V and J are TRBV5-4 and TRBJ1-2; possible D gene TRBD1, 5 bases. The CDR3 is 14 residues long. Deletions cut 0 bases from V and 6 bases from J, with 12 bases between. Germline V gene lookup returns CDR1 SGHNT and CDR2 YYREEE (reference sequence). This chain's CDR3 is CASSLGSQGNGYTF. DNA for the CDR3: TGTGCCAGCAGCTTGGGATCCCAGGGCAATGGCTACACCTTC. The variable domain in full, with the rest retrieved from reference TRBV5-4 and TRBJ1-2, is ETGVTQSPTHLIKTRGQQVTLRCSSQSGHNTVSWYQQALGQGPQFIFQYYREEENGRGNFPPRFSGLQFPNYSSELNVNALELDDSALYLCASSLGSQGNGYTFGSGTRLTVV.

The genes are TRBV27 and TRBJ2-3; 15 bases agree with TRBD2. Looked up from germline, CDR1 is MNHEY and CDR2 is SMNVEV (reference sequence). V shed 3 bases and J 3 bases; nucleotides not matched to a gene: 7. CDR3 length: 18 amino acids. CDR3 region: CASSLAGLAGGGTDTQYF. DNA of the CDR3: TGTGCCAGCAGTTTGGCGGGACTAGCGGGAGGAGGTACAGATACGCAGTATTTT.

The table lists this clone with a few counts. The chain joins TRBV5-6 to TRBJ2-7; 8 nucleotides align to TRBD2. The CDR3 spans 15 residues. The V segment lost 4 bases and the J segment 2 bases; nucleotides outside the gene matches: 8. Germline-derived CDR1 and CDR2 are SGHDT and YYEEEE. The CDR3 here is CASSRSPAGAYEQYF. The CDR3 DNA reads TGTGCCAGCAGCCGCAGCCCAGCGGGAGCCTACGAGCAGTACTTC.

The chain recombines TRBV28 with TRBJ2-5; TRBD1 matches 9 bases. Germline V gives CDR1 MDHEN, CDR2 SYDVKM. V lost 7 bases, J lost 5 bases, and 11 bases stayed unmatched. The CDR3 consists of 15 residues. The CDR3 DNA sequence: TGTGCCAGCACCCTGGGGGGACAGGGTTGGGAGACCCAGTACTTC. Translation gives CASTLGGQGWETQYF. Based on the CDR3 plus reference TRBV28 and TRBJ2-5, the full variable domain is DVKVTQSSRYLVKRTGEKVFLECVQDMDHENMFWYRQDPGLGLRLIYFSYDVKMKEKGDIPEGYSVSREKKERFSLILESASTNQTSMYLCASTLGGQGWETQYFGPGTRLLVL.

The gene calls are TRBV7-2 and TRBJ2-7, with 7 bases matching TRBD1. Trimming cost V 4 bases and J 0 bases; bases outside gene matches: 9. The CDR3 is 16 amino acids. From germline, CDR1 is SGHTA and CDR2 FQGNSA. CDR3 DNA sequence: TGTGCCAGCAGCTGGAACCGGGACAGAAGCTCCTACGAGCAGTACTTC. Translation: CASSWNRDRSSYEQYF. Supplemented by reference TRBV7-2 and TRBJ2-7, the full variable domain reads GAGVSQSPSNKVTEKGKDVELRCDPISGHTALYWYRQSLGQGLEFLIYFQGNSAPDKSGLPSDRFSAERTGGSVSTLTIQRTQQEDSAVYLCASSWNRDRSSYEQYFGPGTRLTVT.